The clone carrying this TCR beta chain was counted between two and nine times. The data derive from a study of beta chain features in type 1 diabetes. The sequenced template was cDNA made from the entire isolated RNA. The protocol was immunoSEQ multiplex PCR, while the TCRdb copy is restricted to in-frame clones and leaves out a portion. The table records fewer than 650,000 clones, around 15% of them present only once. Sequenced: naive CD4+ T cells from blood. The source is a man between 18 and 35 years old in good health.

DNA of the CDR3: TGTGCCAGCAGTCCAAACAGGGCGGCGAACACTGAAGCTTTCTTT. It specifies CASSPNRAANTEAFF. The genes are TRBV27 and TRBJ1-1; possibly TRBD1 for D (6 bases). This CDR3 comprises 15 residues. V lost 5 bases and J lost 1, with 14 bases in between. CDR1 and CDR2 (germline): MNHEY, SMNVEV (reference sequence).